A selection of T cell receptor beta chains follows, all from one sample in a study of blood T cell repertoires in COVID-19. The data were produced by immunoSEQ multiplex PCR, yet TCRdb's version contains in-frame clones alone and is incomplete. The table shows approximately 250,000 clones, with around 90% occurring only once. The material sequenced was PBMCs or T cells enriched from blood (not recorded which). The receptors here all came from a woman under 40 with acute COVID-19. The CDR3 runs from the conserved cysteine through the conserved F or W. The D gene is left open where the match is weak. Not all rows give a size; the values are once, few, many and, for expanded clones, a class.

j_call d_call clone_size v_call cdr3_nt cdr3_aa
TRBJ1-5 . . TRBV3-1/TRBV3-2 TGTGCCAGCAGCCAAAGTCAGGGGAATCAGCCCCAGCATTTT CASSQSQGNQPQHF
TRBJ1-6 TRBD1 few TRBV5-5 TGTGCCAGCAGCGATGACAGGGAAGCCTATAATTCACCCCTCCACTTT CASSDDREAYNSPLHF
TRBJ2-7 . . TRBV28 TGTGCCAGCAGTTTAGGCGGGGCAACCTACGAGCAGTACTTC CASSLGGATYEQYF
TRBJ1-3 . . TRBV5-3 TGTGCCAGAAGCTTGGAGGAGCACCACATAACTGGAAACACCATATATTTT CARSLEEHHITGNTIYF
TRBJ2-1 . . TRBV7-2 TGTGCCAGCAGCTTAGAAGGACAGAACTACAATGAGCAGTTCTTC CASSLEGQNYNEQFF
TRBJ2-5 . . TRBV11-2 TGTGCCAGCAGCTTGGGCGGCGGAGGTGGAGAGACCCAGTACTTC CASSLGGGGGETQYF
TRBJ1-5 . . TRBV9 TGTGCCAGCAGCGTAGGTAATAGCAATCAGCCCCAGCATTTT CASSVGNSNQPQHF
TRBJ1-1 . . TRBV15 TGTGCCACCAGCAGGACAGGACAGATAATGAACACTGAAGCTTTCTTT CATSRTGQIMNTEAFF
TRBJ2-1 . . TRBV28 TGTGCCAGCAGTTTCTCTGGGAGCAAAAAGTTCTTC CASSFSGSKKFF
TRBJ1-3 . . TRBV19 TGTGCCAGTAGTATTTTGCCGGACAGCGGCTCTGGAAACACCATATATTTT CASSILPDSGSGNTIYF
TRBJ2-1 TRBD2 . TRBV5-4 TGTGCCAGCAGCCCCAAGTTGGCTAGCGGGAGTGGGGGTGAGCAGTTCTTC CASSPKLASGSGGEQFF
TRBJ1-2 . . TRBV5-5 TGTGCCAGCAGCTTGCGGGGAGACTATGGCTACACCTTC CASSLRGDYGYTF
TRBJ1-1 . . TRBV28 TGTGCCAGCAGTTTAATTGGGTTACAGGGATTGAACACTGAAGCTTTCTTT CASSLIGLQGLNTEAFF
TRBJ2-1 TRBD2 once TRBV19 TGTGCCAGTAGCCCCCCTGGCGGGAGGGAGGGTGAGCAGTTCTTC CASSPPGGREGEQFF
TRBJ2-3 TRBD1 . TRBV18 TGTGCCAGCTCAACTAGGACAGGGAAGGACACAGATACGCAGTATTTT CASSTRTGKDTDTQYF
TRBJ1-4 . once TRBV14 TGTGCCAGCAGCCAAGATTGGGGCGGTACCAGCGAAAAACTGTTTTTT CASSQDWGGTSEKLFF
TRBJ2-7 TRBD2 . TRBV6-5 TGTGCCAGCAGTTACGCGGGAGCCGAGCAGTACTTC CASSYAGAEQYF
TRBJ1-6 TRBD1 . TRBV13 TGTGCCAGCTCATGGGGGCAGGGGGGTGAGACCCTCCACTTT CASSWGQGGETLHF
TRBJ1-5 TRBD1 few TRBV18 TGTGCCAGCTCACGACTACAGGGGAATCAGCCCCAGCATTTT CASSRLQGNQPQHF
TRBJ1-4 . . TRBV28 TGTGCCACCCGACAGGCTAATGAAAAACTGTTTTTT CATRQANEKLFF
TRBJ2-7 . . TRBV14 TGTGCCAGCAGCCCCCGACTAAGCTCCTACGAGCAGTACTTC CASSPRLSSYEQYF
TRBJ2-7 . . TRBV3-1/TRBV3-2 TGTGCCAGCAGCCAAGATCTTTTTGTGGCGGCGAGGAGCTCCTACGAGCAGTACTTC CASSQDLFVAARSSYEQYF
TRBJ1-2 . few TRBV24-1 TGTGCCACCAGTGATCCGTCACAGGGCAAACTTGGCTACACCTTC CATSDPSQGKLGYTF
TRBJ2-3 . . TRBV7-9 TGTGCCAGCAGCATCACGACAGGTACTAGCACAGATACGCAGTATTTT CASSITTGTSTDTQYF
TRBJ1-4 . . TRBV4-1 TGCGCCAGCAGCCACGGGGGGACCCTAAATGAAAAACTGTTTTTT CASSHGGTLNEKLFF
TRBJ1-1 TRBD1 few TRBV7-3 TGTGCCAGCAGCCCAGGTCGAGGGGGCGCTGACACTGAAGCTTTCTTT CASSPGRGGADTEAFF
TRBJ2-5 . . TRBV5-8 TGTGCCAGCAGGTTGACCAGCGGGGAGACCCAGTACTTC CASRLTSGETQYF
TRBJ1-6 . . TRBV3-1/TRBV3-2 TGTGCCAGCAGCCAAGGTCGCAGTAATTCACCCCTCCACTTT CASSQGRSNSPLHF
TRBJ1-3 . . TRBV7-6 TGTGCCAGCAGCTTAGCCACCCTTAGCTCTGGAAACACCATATATTTT CASSLATLSSGNTIYF
TRBJ2-6 . . TRBV7-9 TGTGCCAGCAGCTACCCAGGGGATCCTGGGGCCAACGTCCTGACTTTC CASSYPGDPGANVLTF
TRBJ2-7 TRBD1 . TRBV30 TGTGCCTTCGGGACAGGGTCTCACGAGCAGTACTTC CAFGTGSHEQYF
TRBJ1-5 TRBD1 . TRBV10-1 TGCGCCAGCAGCGCCGGGACAGGGACGAGTCAGCCCCAGCATTTT CASSAGTGTSQPQHF
TRBJ2-1 . . TRBV5-1 TGCGCCAGCAGCTTGGGTATCTGGGAGGGGGTTAGCTCCTACAATGAGCAGTTCTTC CASSLGIWEGVSSYNEQFF
TRBJ1-2 . . TRBV7-9 TGTGCCAGCAGCTTAGTATTCGAGACAGTCGGCCCTTCAAACTATGGCTACACCTTC CASSLVFETVGPSNYGYTF
TRBJ1-5 TRBD1 . TRBV6-4 TGTGCCAGCAGTCCAGGGGGCGAGAACAATCAGCCCCAGCATTTT CASSPGGENNQPQHF
TRBJ1-2 . . TRBV19 TGTGCCAGTAGTATGAGGGACAAAGCTAACTATGGCTACACCTTC CASSMRDKANYGYTF
TRBJ1-3 . . TRBV23-1 TGCGCCAGCAGTCTCCTTGACAGGCAGGGTTACACCATATATTTT CASSLLDRQGYTIYF
TRBJ1-1 . once TRBV2 TGTGCCAGCAGTGTCCGACAGGAAGAAGCTTTCTTT CASSVRQEEAFF
TRBJ2-5 . . TRBV30 TGTGCCTGGAACCGGGACACGACATGGGAGACCCAGTACTTC CAWNRDTTWETQYF
TRBJ1-5 . . TRBV6-1 TGTGCCAGCAGTGAATTGGGCAGGGGTGGCAATCAGCCCCAGCATTTT CASSELGRGGNQPQHF